A selection of T cell receptor beta chains follows, all from one sample in a study of cytomegalovirus exposure and HLA in healthy donors. Repertoires were generated with immunoSEQ multiplex PCR, while TCRdb's copy carries only in-frame clones and drops some. This sample has under 200,000 clones; roughly 80% occur once, and the top ten carry 0.95% to 1.3%. Sequenced material: PBMCs. Source of these receptors: a young man in good health and CMV-seronegative. Both conserved end residues are part of each CDR3. Each record gives: J gene, D gene, CDR3 length, clone size, V gene, CDR3 protein, CDR3 DNA. The D gene is left open where the match is weak. Clone sizes are given selectively: once, few, many, or a class where the clone is expanded.

>TRBJ2-5|NA|15|NA|TRBV21-1
CASSKVGRGQETQYF
TGTGCCAGCAGCAAAGTAGGGCGGGGACAAGAGACCCAGTACTTC
>TRBJ1-1|NA|16|NA|TRBV16
CASSPLRGVSVTEAFF
TGTGCCAGCAGCCCCTTACGGGGGGTAAGTGTCACTGAAGCTTTCTTT
>TRBJ2-1|NA|15|NA|TRBV21-1
CASSKGEVSYNEQFF
TGTGCCAGCAGCAAAGGCGAGGTCTCCTACAATGAGCAGTTCTTC
>TRBJ1-4|NA|14|NA|TRBV5-4
CASSLARGGEKLFF
TGTGCCAGCAGCTTAGCTCGGGGAGGTGAAAAACTGTTTTTT
>TRBJ2-3|NA|15|NA|TRBV2
CASHFRQTSTDTQYF
TGTGCCAGCCACTTTCGACAGACTAGCACAGATACGCAGTATTTT
>TRBJ2-5|TRBD1|14|NA|TRBV7-9
CASSSYRGQETQYF
TGTGCCAGCAGCTCTTACAGGGGCCAAGAGACCCAGTACTTC
>TRBJ1-1|NA|18|NA|TRBV11-3
CASSTRAGTIGRNTEAFF
TGTGCCAGCAGCACCCGAGCTGGGACAATAGGTAGGAACACTGAAGCTTTCTTT
>TRBJ1-1|NA|14|NA|TRBV5-1
CASSLGGADTEAFF
TGCGCCAGCAGCTTGGGGGGCGCCGACACTGAAGCTTTCTTT
>TRBJ2-7|NA|13|NA|TRBV19
CASSPGASYEQYF
TGTGCCAGTTCTCCAGGGGCCAGCTACGAGCAGTACTTC
>TRBJ2-3|TRBD1|16|NA|TRBV5-1
CASSLDTGAQADTQYF
TGCGCCAGCAGCTTGGACACAGGGGCACAGGCAGATACGCAGTATTTT
>TRBJ1-5|NA|14|NA|TRBV28
CASTRRGGNQPQHF
TGTGCCAGCACACGGAGGGGGGGGAATCAGCCCCAGCATTTT
>TRBJ2-7|TRBD1|17|few|TRBV4-1
CASSQDFEGAYSYEQYF
TGCGCCAGCAGCCAAGATTTCGAGGGGGCCTATTCCTACGAGCAGTACTTC
>TRBJ2-2|NA|14|few|TRBV18
CASSGQLNTGELFF
TGTGCCAGCTCAGGACAGTTGAACACCGGGGAGCTGTTTTTT
>TRBJ2-5|TRBD1|13|NA|TRBV7-2
CASSLGTGETQYF
TGTGCCAGCAGCTTAGGGACAGGGGAAACCCAGTACTTC
>TRBJ2-3|NA|19|NA|TRBV4-2
CASSQDHWQTITSTDTQYF
TGTGCCAGCAGCCAAGATCACTGGCAGACTATTACCAGCACAGATACGCAGTATTTT
>TRBJ2-7|TRBD1|12|once|TRBV30
CAWSVTGGVQYF
TGTGCCTGGAGTGTAACAGGGGGCGTTCAGTACTTC